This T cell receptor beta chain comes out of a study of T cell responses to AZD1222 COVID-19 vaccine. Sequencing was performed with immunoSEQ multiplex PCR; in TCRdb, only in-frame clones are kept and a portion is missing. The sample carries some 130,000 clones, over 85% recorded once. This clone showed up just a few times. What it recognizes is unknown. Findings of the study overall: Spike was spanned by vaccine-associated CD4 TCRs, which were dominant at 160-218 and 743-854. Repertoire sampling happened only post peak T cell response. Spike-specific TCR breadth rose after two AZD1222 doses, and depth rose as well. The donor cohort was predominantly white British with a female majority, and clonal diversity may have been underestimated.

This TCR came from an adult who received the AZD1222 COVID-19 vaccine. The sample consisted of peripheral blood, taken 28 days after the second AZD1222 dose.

In DNA, the CDR3 is TGTGCCAGCACCTACGACCGGAACACTGAAGCTTTCTTT. It yields the protein CASTYDRNTEAFF. This sequence joins TRBV28 and TRBJ1-1; unclear D gene. In germline, CDR1 is MDHEN, CDR2 SYDVKM. The CDR3 totals 13 residues. V lost 7 bases, J lost 1 base, and 10 bases lay in between. The variable domain in full, completed from reference TRBV28 and TRBJ1-1, reads DVKVTQSSRYLVKRTGEKVFLECVQDMDHENMFWYRQDPGLGLRLIYFSYDVKMKEKGDIPEGYSVSREKKERFSLILESASTNQTSMYLCASTYDRNTEAFFGQGTRLTVV.